Below, 25 T cell receptor beta chains from the same sample are listed, as sequenced in a study of cytomegalovirus exposure and HLA in healthy donors. Profiled with immunoSEQ multiplex PCR; TCRdb holds only in-frame clones, not every one. The sample holds fewer than 100,000 clones; 85% to 95% are singletons and the top ten take approximately 2.1%. The specimen was PBMCs. The origin of the receptors is a young woman in good health and CMV-seronegative.

The chain couples TRBV2 to TRBJ2-1, with D possibly TRBD1 on 5 matching bases. V gave up 8 bases and J gave up 6 bases, with 17 bases separating them. This CDR3 contains 14 residues. CDR1 SNHLY and CDR2 FYNNEI come from the germline V gene. The CDR3 reads CASQRAGSSNEQFF. The CDR3 DNA sequence: TGTGCCAGCCAAAGGGCAGGGTCGTCCAATGAGCAGTTCTTC.

The rearrangement links TRBV4-3 to TRBJ1-4, with a tentative D call TRBD1 (5 bases). Germline V lookup: CDR1 LGHNA, CDR2 YSLEER. Deletions cut 0 bases from V and 3 bases from J, with 14 bases between. CDR3 length: 17 amino acids. CDR3 protein: CASSQDWQGIANEKLFF. Written as DNA, the CDR3 is TGCGCCAGCAGCCAAGATTGGCAGGGCATAGCTAATGAAAAACTGTTTTTT.

This chain connects TRBV2 to TRBJ1-1; 8 bases match TRBD1. J was trimmed by 0 bases and V by 8 bases; bases with no gene match: 11. The CDR3 totals 16 residues. Germline assignment: CDR1 SNHLY and CDR2 FYNNEI. The chain's CDR3 is CASGGDRYSLNTEAFF. CDR3 sequence (DNA): TGTGCCAGCGGGGGGGACAGGTATTCATTGAACACTGAAGCTTTCTTT.

V gene TRBV5-5 combines with J gene TRBJ1-2; D remains unclear. From germline, CDR1 is SGHKS and CDR2 YYEKEE (reference sequence). The V and J ends lost 0 bases and 8 bases respectively, with 14 bases between them. CDR3 length: 14 amino acids. The CDR3 DNA reads as TGTGCCAGCAGCTTGGGTAGTACACCGGAGGGCTACACCTTC. Translation: CASSLGSTPEGYTF.

The genes are TRBV11-2 and TRBJ2-5, with TRBD1 matching 8 bases. Germline V gene data show CDR1 as SGHAT and CDR2 as FQNNGV. The CDR3 has 15 residues. V shed 6 bases and J 2 bases; nucleotides not matched to a gene: 8. The DNA for the CDR3 is TGTGCCAGCAGGGTTAGGACAGGGCGGCAAGAGACCCAGTACTTC. This sequence encodes CASRVRTGRQETQYF. The complete variable domain, with remaining parts taken from reference TRBV11-2 and TRBJ2-5, reads EAGVAQSPRYKIIEKRQSVAFWCNPISGHATLYWYQQILGQGPKLLIQFQNNGVVDDSQLPKDRFSAERLKGVDSTLKIQPAKLEDSAVYLCASRVRTGRQETQYFGPGTRLLVL.

This chain links TRBV28 with TRBJ2-3, with 8 bases aligning to TRBD2. The germline V gene has CDR1 MDHEN and CDR2 SYDVKM. The CDR3 consists of 14 residues. V lost 6 bases to trimming and J lost 3 bases; unmatched junction nucleotides: 5. Here the CDR3 DNA reads TGTGCCAGCAGCTCGGGACTAGGAACAGATACGCAGTATTTT. Translating it yields CASSSGLGTDTQYF.

The V call is TRBV6-5, the J call TRBJ1-2; D unresolved. Germline CDR1 reads MNHEY; CDR2 reads SVGAGI. The CDR3 is 14 amino acids. With 6 bases removed from V and 4 bases from J, the gap between germline ends came to 15 bases. DNA of the CDR3: TGTGCCAGCAGCTCCAAAGCGGGGTTCTATGGCTACACCTTC. This translates into CASSSKAGFYGYTF.

The CDR3 region is CSVEVPQGLSYEQYF. The CDR3 DNA sequence: TGCAGCGTTGAAGTACCACAGGGGTTGTCCTACGAGCAGTACTTC. The chain employs TRBV29-1 and TRBJ2-7; 7 positions agree with TRBD1. After removal of 1 base from V and 1 base from J, the junction contained 7 bases not matched to a gene. Looked up from germline, CDR1 is SQVTM and CDR2 is ANQGSEA. The CDR3 loop spans 15 amino acids.

The genes are TRBV5-6 and TRBJ2-6; 8 bases are shared with TRBD1. CDR3 size: 19 residues. In germline, CDR1 is SGHDT, CDR2 YYEEEE. J lost 0 bases, V lost 4 bases, and 12 bases had no gene match. CDR3 nucleotides: TGTGCCAGCAGCACCCCAGGGACAGGCGGAACCTCTGGGGCCAACGTCCTGACTTTC. Residues: CASSTPGTGGTSGANVLTF.

The chain has TRBV6-1 and TRBJ1-1; 8 positions agree with TRBD1. J lost 1 base, V lost 4 bases, and 2 bases had no gene match. This CDR3 has 14 residues. Germline V CDR1 and CDR2: MNHNS, SASEGT. The CDR3 DNA is TGTGCCAGCAGTGTGGGACAGGAGAACACTGAAGCTTTCTTT. It translates to CASSVGQENTEAFF.

The chain has TRBV6-6 and TRBJ2-7, with a possible D match to TRBD2 (5 bases). The CDR3 contains 14 residues. Trimming left V 4 bases short and J 3 bases short, with 13 bases between. CDR1 and CDR2 from the germline V gene are MNHNY and SVGAGI (reference sequence). The CDR3 reads CASSSVAGDYEQYF. DNA of the CDR3: TGTGCCAGCAGTTCAGTGGCGGGTGACTACGAGCAGTACTTC.

This clone was seen only once. This chain links TRBV7-9 with TRBJ1-1; no definite D call. CDR1 and CDR2 (germline): SEHNR, FQNEAQ (reference sequence). The CDR3 is 11 residues long. V was trimmed by 6 bases and J by 6 bases, leaving 8 bases between them. Here the CDR3 DNA reads TGTGCCAGCAGTCAACTTGCTGAAGCTTTCTTT. It is translated as CASSQLAEAFF.

CDR3 DNA: TGTGCCAGCAGCCCCCGGAGTAGCGGGAGAGGCACAGATACGCAGTATTTT. This sequence encodes CASSPRSSGRGTDTQYF. The chain links TRBV11-2 to TRBJ2-3; TRBD2 agrees at 9 bases. The CDR3 is 17 amino acids. V lost 5 bases to trimming and J lost 1 base; unmatched junction nucleotides: 10. The germline CDR1 and CDR2 sequences are SGHAT and FQNNGV.

The CDR3 loop reads CASSLVVGGGQPQHF. The CDR3 DNA sequence: TGTGCCAGCAGTTTAGTGGTGGGAGGGGGTCAGCCCCAGCATTTT. This chain connects TRBV28 to TRBJ1-5; maybe TRBD1 (6 bases). This CDR3 spans 15 amino acids. The V end was cut by 2 bases, the J end by 6 bases, with 14 bases between. Germline-derived CDR1 and CDR2 are MDHEN and SYDVKM.

The gene calls are TRBV5-4 and TRBJ2-6; D is undetermined. Germline CDR1 and CDR2: SGHNT and YYREEE (reference sequence). Trimming left V 0 bases short and J 2 bases short, with 9 bases between. This CDR3 is 16 amino acids long. CDR3 DNA sequence: TGTGCCAGCAGCTTGGCAGGTATGACTGGGGCCAACGTCCTGACTTTC. Translation: CASSLAGMTGANVLTF.

The J gene is TRBJ2-1, the V gene TRBV6-5, with 8 bases that match TRBD2. V trimming: 6 bases; J trimming: 4 bases; junction bases outside the gene matches: 8. The CDR3 runs to 15 residues. The germline V gene has CDR1 MNHEY and CDR2 SVGAGI. CDR3 coding DNA: TGTGCCAGCAGCCGAGGGACTAGAGGATACAATGAGCAGTTCTTC. Translating gives CASSRGTRGYNEQFF.

The V and J genes are TRBV6-1 and TRBJ2-5; the D gene is possibly TRBD2 (5 bases). Trimming pared 6 bases from V and 2 bases from J, leaving 7 bases between. CDR1 and CDR2 (germline): MNHNS, SASEGT. This CDR3 is 12 amino acids long. The CDR3: CASRRTQETQYF. CDR3 nucleotide sequence: TGTGCCAGCAGGCGGACTCAAGAGACCCAGTACTTC.

Only one count was recorded for this clone. At the DNA level, this CDR3 is encoded by other sequences in the same sample as well. V usage is TRBV5-4 and J usage is TRBJ1-1; D possibly corresponds to TRBD1 (6 bases). Deletions cut 3 bases from V and 1 base from J, with 16 bases between. The CDR3 runs 16 residues. The germline V gene has CDR1 SGHNT and CDR2 YYREEE (reference sequence). The CDR3 DNA reads as TGTGCCAGCAGCTCTACTTGGGACAAATGGAACACTGAAGCTTTCTTT. Its translation: CASSSTWDKWNTEAFF. Complete variable domain (other parts from reference TRBV5-4 and TRBJ1-1): ETGVTQSPTHLIKTRGQQVTLRCSSQSGHNTVSWYQQALGQGPQFIFQYYREEENGRGNFPPRFSGLQFPNYSSELNVNALELDDSALYLCASSSTWDKWNTEAFFGQGTRLTVV.

The chain employs TRBV5-1 and TRBJ1-4; 10 bases map to TRBD1. Germline lookup yields CDR1 SGHRS and CDR2 YFSETQ. This CDR3 region has 19 residues. V lost 2 bases, J lost 5 bases, and 15 bases stayed unmatched. CDR3 amino acids: CASSLGVPGQGSRNEKLFF. The CDR3, as DNA: TGCGCCAGCAGCTTAGGGGTGCCGGGACAGGGGTCTAGGAATGAAAAACTGTTTTTT.

V usage is TRBV11-2 and J usage is TRBJ2-1; 11 bases line up with TRBD2. Per germline, CDR1 SGHAT and CDR2 FQNNGV. With 5 bases clipped from V and 2 bases from J, the junction kept 11 bases outside the gene matches. This CDR3 comprises 18 residues. The CDR3 coding sequence is TGTGCCAGCAGCCCTGTAGTCCTAGCGGGGGGTACCTACAATGAGCAGTTCTTC. This codes for CASSPVVLAGGTYNEQFF.

The chain employs TRBV7-8 and TRBJ2-7; 7 positions match TRBD1. Germline assignment: CDR1 SGHVS and CDR2 FQNEAQ. The CDR3 is made up of 15 amino acids. V lost 1 base, J lost 7 bases, and 10 bases stayed unmatched. The DNA for the CDR3 is TGTGCCAGCAGCTTAGTGCGAGAAGGGGGCGGAGAGCAGTACTTC. It codes for CASSLVREGGGEQYF.

The V call is TRBV18, the J call TRBJ1-1, with D hard to call. Germline V CDR1 and CDR2: KGHSH, LQKENI. The CDR3 totals 12 residues. Between the trimmed V and J ends, which lost 2 bases and 5 bases, there was a span of 6 bases. The CDR3 DNA sequence: TGTGCCAGCTCACCAGCAGGAACTGAAGCTTTCTTT. Translating it yields CASSPAGTEAFF.

The chain uses TRBV5-1 and TRBJ2-1, with 11 bases fitting TRBD2. Germline CDR1 and CDR2: SGHRS and YFSETQ. V lost 4 bases, J lost 8 bases, and 8 bases stayed unmatched. The CDR3 extends over 15 amino acids. The CDR3 DNA reads as TGCGCCAGCAGCACGACTAGCGGGACCTTAGATGAGCAGTTCTTC. Translated, it gives CASSTTSGTLDEQFF. Looking up the rest from reference TRBV5-1 and TRBJ2-1 gives the full variable domain: KAGVTQTPRYLIKTRGQQVTLSCSPISGHRSVSWYQQTPGQGLQFLFEYFSETQRNKGNFPGRFSGRQFSNSRSEMNVSTLELGDSALYLCASSTTSGTLDEQFFGPGTRLTVL.

The J gene is TRBJ1-5, the V gene TRBV7-8; possibly TRBD1 for D (5 bases). The CDR3 totals 15 residues. V gave up 1 base and J gave up 2 bases, with 9 bases separating them. Germline-derived CDR1 and CDR2 are SGHVS and FQNEAQ. The CDR3 nucleotides read TGTGCCAGCAGCTTAGGGAGGGACCGCAATCAGCCCCAGCATTTT. It translates to CASSLGRDRNQPQHF.

This sequence joins TRBV14 and TRBJ2-7, with 8 nucleotides matching TRBD2. Losses at the gene ends were 0 bases for V and 12 bases for J; bases not matched to a gene: 7. Germline assignment: CDR1 SGHDN and CDR2 FVKESK. CDR3 length: 13 amino acids. DNA for the CDR3: TGTGCCAGCAGCCAAGATTACGGGACTAGACTGTACTTC. Amino acid sequence: CASSQDYGTRLYF.